The 6 T cell receptor beta chains listed next were all sequenced from one sample in a study of blood T cell repertoires in COVID-19. TCRdb keeps only in-frame clones here, not all; method: immunoSEQ multiplex PCR. The sample shows over 350,000 clones, 85% to 90% of them seen only once. The sample comprised PBMCs or T cells enriched from blood (not recorded which). The receptors derive from a woman aged 18-29 years who had recovered from COVID-19.

This clone has just one count. The chain is built from TRBV15 and TRBJ1-2, with D tentatively TRBD1 (5 bases). Germline CDR1 LNHNV, CDR2 YYDKDF (reference sequence). This CDR3 is built from 14 residues. V gave up 5 bases and J gave up 0 bases, with 10 bases separating them. The CDR3, as DNA: TGTGCCACCAGCTCCCGACAGCCTAACTATGGCTACACCTTC. The encoded protein is CATSSRQPNYGYTF.

In this sample, this clone turned up a few times. This sequence joins TRBV4-1 and TRBJ1-5; the D is unclear. Germline CDR1 reads MGHRA; CDR2 reads YSYEKL. V was shortened by 0 bases and J by 3 bases, with 9 bases between the two germline ends. This CDR3 contains 15 residues. CDR3 sequence reads: CASSQDRAFNQPQHF. Here the CDR3 DNA reads TGCGCCAGCAGCCAAGATCGAGCCTTCAATCAGCCCCAGCATTTT.

The chain combines TRBV4-2 with TRBJ2-5; the match to TRBD1 covers 7 bases. Germline V gives CDR1 LGHNA, CDR2 YNFKEQ. CDR3 length equals 17 residues. J lost 2 bases, V lost 4 bases, and 13 bases had no gene match. The CDR3 nucleotides read TGTGCCAGCAGCCCTTCCCCTATGACAGGGTGGCAAGAGACCCAGTACTTC. Translated: CASSPSPMTGWQETQYF.

V usage is TRBV12-5 and J usage is TRBJ1-1; TRBD1 matches 8 bases. V lost 4 bases, J lost 0 bases, and 7 bases stayed unmatched. Per the germline V gene, CDR1 is LGHNT and CDR2 is FRNRAP. The CDR3 contains 16 residues. The CDR3 nucleotides are TGTGCTAGTGGTTCTCGGACAGGGTGGTTGAACACTGAAGCTTTCTTT. Amino acids: CASGSRTGWLNTEAFF.

V usage is TRBV30 and J usage is TRBJ2-7; D is perhaps TRBD2 (6 bases). Germline loops: CDR1 GTSNPN, CDR2 SVGIG (reference sequence). The CDR3 consists of 13 residues. V shed 8 bases and J shed 2 bases, with 16 bases lying between them. CDR3 DNA: TGTGCCGGCTGCGGGGACGGGGCCTACGAGCAGTACTTC. As protein: CAGCGDGAYEQYF. Combining the CDR3 with reference TRBV30 and TRBJ2-7 gives the whole variable domain SQTIHQWPATLVQPVGSPLSLECTVEGTSNPNLYWYRQAAGRGLQLLFYSVGIGQISSEVPQNLSASRPQDRQFILSSKKLLLSDSGFYLCAGCGDGAYEQYFGPGTRLTVT.

This clone showed up just a few times. This rearrangement joins TRBV30 to TRBJ1-5, with a tentative D call TRBD1 (6 bases). Germline V lookup: CDR1 GTSNPN, CDR2 SVGIG (reference sequence). The CDR3 consists of 17 residues. The germline V and J ends were trimmed by 2 bases and 0 bases, with 17 bases remaining between them. The CDR3 loop is CAWSSHRVRPSNQPQHF. In nucleotides, the CDR3 is TGTGCCTGGAGTTCGCACAGGGTCCGTCCTAGCAATCAGCCCCAGCATTTT.